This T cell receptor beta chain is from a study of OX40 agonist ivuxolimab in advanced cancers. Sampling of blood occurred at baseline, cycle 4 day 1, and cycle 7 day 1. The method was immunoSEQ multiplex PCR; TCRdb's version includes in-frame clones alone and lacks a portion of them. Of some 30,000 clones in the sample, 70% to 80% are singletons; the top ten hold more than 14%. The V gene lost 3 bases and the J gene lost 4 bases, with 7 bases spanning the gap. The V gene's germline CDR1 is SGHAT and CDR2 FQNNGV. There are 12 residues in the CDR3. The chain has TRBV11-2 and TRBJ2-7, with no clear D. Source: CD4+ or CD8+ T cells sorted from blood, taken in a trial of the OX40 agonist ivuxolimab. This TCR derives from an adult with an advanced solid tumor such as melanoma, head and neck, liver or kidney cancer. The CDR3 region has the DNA TGTGCCAGCAGCTTGTCAGTATACGAGCAGTACTTC. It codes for CASSLSVYEQYF.